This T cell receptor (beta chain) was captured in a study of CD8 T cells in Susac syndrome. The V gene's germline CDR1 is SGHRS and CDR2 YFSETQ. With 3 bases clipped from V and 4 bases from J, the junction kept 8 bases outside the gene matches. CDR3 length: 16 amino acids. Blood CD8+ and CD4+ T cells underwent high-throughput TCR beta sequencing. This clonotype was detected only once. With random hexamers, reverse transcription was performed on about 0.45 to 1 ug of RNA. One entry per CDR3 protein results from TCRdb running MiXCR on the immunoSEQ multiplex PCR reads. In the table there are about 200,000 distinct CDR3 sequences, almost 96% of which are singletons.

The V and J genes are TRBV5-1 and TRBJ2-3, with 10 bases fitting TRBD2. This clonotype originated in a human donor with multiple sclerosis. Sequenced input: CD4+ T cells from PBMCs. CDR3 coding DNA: TGCGCCAGCAGCTCAAGCGGGGGGGCGTTGGCAGATACGCAGTATTTT. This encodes CASSSSGGALADTQYF. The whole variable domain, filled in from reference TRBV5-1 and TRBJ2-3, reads KAGVTQTPRYLIKTRGQQVTLSCSPISGHRSVSWYQQTPGQGLQFLFEYFSETQRNKGNFPGRFSGRQFSNSRSEMNVSTLELGDSALYLCASSSSGGALADTQYFGPGTRLTVL.